This TCR beta chain was recorded in a study of spatial heterogeneity in lung cancer. At the level of the study: An average of more than ten raw reads was observed per unique TCR and UMI combination.

By share, this clonotype counts as medium-sized (0.01 to 0.1%). For a library built for alpha chains, this beta chain is a stray read; little rests on its size. Germline V gene lookup returns CDR1 DFQATT and CDR2 SNEGSKA (reference sequence). V was trimmed by 2 bases and J by 7 bases, leaving 17 bases between them. The CDR3 has 15 amino acids. Single TCR cDNA molecules each had their own unique molecular identifier. In TCRdb, the 5' RACE reads were re-called with MiXCR into one record per CDR3 protein. Here the sample spans roughly 3,500 distinct CDR3 sequences, approximately 30% being singletons. As to time point: sample taken at primary tumor resection. Whole RNA from tumor, nontumor lung or frozen PBMC was sequenced unsorted.

Source: PBMCs, taken at surgery. This TCR came from a female donor with early-stage non-small cell lung cancer. The J gene is TRBJ2-2, the V gene TRBV20-1, with D tentatively TRBD1 (6 bases). The CDR3 here is CSARPTTGKGGELFF. CDR3 in DNA: TGCAGTGCTAGACCAACCACAGGGAAAGGCGGGGAGCTGTTTTTT.